This entry lists 25 T cell receptor beta chains sequenced from one sample in a study of blood T cell repertoires in COVID-19. TCRdb's copy holds only in-frame clones and misses some; the assay was immunoSEQ multiplex PCR. The sample records about 140,000 clones, about 84% being singletons. Sequenced input: PBMCs or T cells enriched from blood (not recorded which). The receptor set was obtained from a woman between 18 and 29 years old who had been exposed to COVID-19.

This rearrangement joins TRBV7-9 to TRBJ2-7; 10 bases are a match to TRBD2. CDR1 is SEHNR and CDR2 is FQNEAQ in the germline V gene (reference sequence). Losses at the gene ends were 3 bases for V and 3 bases for J; bases not matched to a gene: 5. The CDR3 runs 15 residues. Here the CDR3 reads CASSLVGTSVYEQYF. In DNA, the CDR3 is TGTGCCAGCAGCTTGGTCGGGACTAGCGTCTACGAGCAGTACTTC.

The DNA for the CDR3 is TGTGCCAGCAGCTTGGGGCTCCGGAGTGAGCAGTTCTTC. Translation: CASSLGLRSEQFF. The chain recombines TRBV5-4 with TRBJ2-1; D call uncertain. V lost 0 bases to trimming and J lost 9 bases, with 10 bases between them. This CDR3 has 13 residues. From germline, CDR1 is SGHNT and CDR2 YYREEE (reference sequence).

This clone has just a few counts. The rearrangement uses TRBV7-2 and TRBJ2-1; TRBD2 matches at 8 bases. This CDR3 has 14 residues. Germline V lookup: CDR1 SGHTA, CDR2 FQGNSA. Germline trimming cut 8 bases from V and 7 bases from J; bases unmatched to any gene: 10. CDR3 in amino acids: CASREGTSMNEQFF. The DNA for the CDR3 is TGTGCCAGCCGGGAGGGGACTAGTATGAATGAGCAGTTCTTC.

In this sample, this clone is medium-sized. The chain carries TRBV5-4 and TRBJ2-2; TRBD2 matches 10 bases. Germline trimming cut 0 bases from V and 0 bases from J; bases unmatched to any gene: 2. The germline gives CDR1 SGHNT, CDR2 YYREEE (reference sequence). The CDR3 is 17 residues long. DNA of the CDR3: TGTGCCAGCAGCTTGGGACTAGCGGGTGCGAACACCGGGGAGCTGTTTTTT. Translating it yields CASSLGLAGANTGELFF.

The V and J genes are TRBV4-1 and TRBJ2-7; D may be TRBD2 (6 bases). The V end lost 3 bases, the J end lost 1 base, and 16 bases lay between the germline ends. Germline V gene lookup returns CDR1 MGHRA and CDR2 YSYEKL. The CDR3 runs to 16 residues. DNA for the CDR3: TGCGCCAGCAGCCAGCCCACGGCGGGGAGGTCCTACGAGCAGTACTTC. Its protein is CASSQPTAGRSYEQYF.

This clone was found once. V gene TRBV30 combines with J gene TRBJ1-1; TRBD1 agrees at 12 bases. V lost 3 bases and J lost 11; bases outside the gene matches: 10. This CDR3 region has 14 residues. Germline loops: CDR1 GTSNPN, CDR2 SVGIG (reference sequence). The chain's CDR3 is CAWRLPGTGGGAFF. DNA for the CDR3: TGTGCCTGGAGACTCCCGGGGACAGGGGGCGGGGCTTTCTTT. Based on the CDR3 plus reference TRBV30 and TRBJ1-1, the full variable domain is SQTIHQWPATLVQPVGSPLSLECTVEGTSNPNLYWYRQAAGRGLQLLFYSVGIGQISSEVPQNLSASRPQDRQFILSSKKLLLSDSGFYLCAWRLPGTGGGAFFGQGTRLTVV.

The V gene is TRBV6-5, the J gene TRBJ1-6, with TRBD1 matching over 9 bases. J was trimmed by 10 bases and V by 5 bases; bases with no gene match: 9. The CDR3 consists of 15 residues. Per germline, CDR1 MNHEY and CDR2 SVGAGI. The CDR3 DNA is TGTGCCAGCAGTACCGGGACAGGGAATACGTCACCCCTCCACTTT. Translating it yields CASSTGTGNTSPLHF.

This clone was seen a single time. CDR3 amino acids: CASSANIGLAGGNEQFF. CDR3 nucleotide sequence: TGTGCCAGCAGTGCAAATATCGGGCTAGCGGGAGGGAATGAGCAGTTCTTC. The V and J genes are TRBV9 and TRBJ2-1; 12 bases are shared with TRBD2. Per germline, CDR1 SGDLS and CDR2 YYNGEE. CDR3 length: 17 amino acids. After removal of 5 bases from V and 7 bases from J, the junction contained 13 bases not matched to a gene.

The V call is TRBV29-1, the J call TRBJ1-1, with D possibly TRBD1 on 5 matching bases. The germline V gene has CDR1 SQVTM and CDR2 ANQGSEA. Trimming removed 5 bases from V and 0 bases from J, with 10 bases in between. This CDR3 is 13 amino acids long. For the CDR3, the DNA is TGCAGCGTTCAACAGGTAGTGAACACTGAAGCTTTCTTT. Amino acid sequence: CSVQQVVNTEAFF.

This clone was seen once. The V call is TRBV10-2, the J call TRBJ1-5; the match to TRBD1 covers 7 bases. This CDR3 has 13 residues. Germline V CDR1 and CDR2: WSHSY, SAAADI. Trimming removed 6 bases from V and 1 base from J; junction bases left unmatched: 0. The CDR3 is CASRGQSNQPQHF. Here the CDR3 DNA reads TGCGCCAGCAGGGGACAGAGCAATCAGCCCCAGCATTTT.

The chain combines TRBV3-1 (or the pseudogene TRBV3-2) with TRBJ1-1, with a weak D call TRBD1 (5 bases). Germline V lookup: CDR1 LGHDT, CDR2 YNNKEL (reference sequence). The CDR3 covers 14 residues. Trimming removed 1 base at V and 5 bases at J, with 11 bases between. The CDR3 DNA is TGTGCCAGCAGCCAAGGGGCCCGGGGGACTGAAGCTTTCTTT. It is translated as CASSQGARGTEAFF.

This clone was detected only a few times. This chain links TRBV18 with TRBJ2-2; D is possibly TRBD2 (5 bases). This CDR3 spans 18 amino acids. Germline assignment: CDR1 KGHSH and CDR2 LQKENI. V shed 0 bases and J shed 0 bases, with 14 bases lying between them. CDR3 in DNA: TGTGCCAGCTCACCACCAATCGGCGGGCCCGCGAACACCGGGGAGCTGTTTTTT. Translated: CASSPPIGGPANTGELFF.

This chain connects TRBV7-3 to TRBJ2-7, with 7 bases matching TRBD1. CDR1 is SGHTA and CDR2 is FQGTGA in the germline V gene. The CDR3 runs 15 residues. The trim removed 5 bases at V and 2 bases at J, leaving 9 bases unmatched. The CDR3 is CASSPYPGTAYEQYF. CDR3 coding DNA: TGTGCCAGCAGCCCCTACCCTGGGACAGCCTACGAGCAGTACTTC.

The chain carries TRBV30 and TRBJ1-1; a weak D match, TRBD1 (5 bases). Germline CDR1 reads GTSNPN; CDR2 reads SVGIG (reference sequence). Trimming took 3 bases from V and 1 from J, leaving 9 bases between them. The CDR3 contains 13 residues. This CDR3 reads CAWRIRGNTEAFF. Here the CDR3 DNA reads TGTGCCTGGAGAATTAGGGGGAACACTGAAGCTTTCTTT. The full variable domain, completed using reference TRBV30 and TRBJ1-1, is SQTIHQWPATLVQPVGSPLSLECTVEGTSNPNLYWYRQAAGRGLQLLFYSVGIGQISSEVPQNLSASRPQDRQFILSSKKLLLSDSGFYLCAWRIRGNTEAFFGQGTRLTVV.

The J gene is TRBJ2-3, the V gene TRBV19; 10 bases map to TRBD2. The CDR3 consists of 17 residues. Germline trimming cut 3 bases from V and 1 base from J; bases unmatched to any gene: 7. Germline-derived CDR1 and CDR2 are LNHDA and SQIVND (reference sequence). The CDR3 DNA reads TGTGCCAGTAGTATCTCTAGCGGGAGTCGGGGCACAGATACGCAGTATTTT. Its translation is CASSISSGSRGTDTQYF.

The rearrangement joins TRBV9 to TRBJ2-7; 7 bases align to TRBD2. The trim removed 4 bases at V and 2 bases at J, leaving 12 bases unmatched. Per germline, CDR1 SGDLS and CDR2 YYNGEE. The CDR3 length is 16 residues. The CDR3 is CASSHPGGIQTYEQYF. The CDR3 nucleotides read TGTGCCAGCAGCCATCCCGGGGGGATACAGACCTACGAGCAGTACTTC.

The rearrangement links TRBV5-1 to TRBJ1-1, with D possibly TRBD1 on 6 matching bases. V dropped 5 bases and J dropped 5 bases, with 13 bases sitting between them. The CDR3 spans 13 residues. The germline V gene has CDR1 SGHRS and CDR2 YFSETQ. The CDR3: CASRVSGETEAFF. The CDR3 DNA sequence: TGCGCCAGCAGGGTGTCAGGGGAAACTGAAGCTTTCTTT.

This rearrangement joins TRBV7-2 to TRBJ2-7, with a possible D match to TRBD1 (5 bases). With 1 base removed from V and 4 bases from J, the gap between germline ends came to 14 bases. Germline CDR1 and CDR2: SGHTA and FQGNSA. The CDR3 length is 15 residues. The CDR3 DNA reads as TGTGCCAGCAGCTTAGATTGGTCTGCAGGGTACGAGCAGTACTTC. Amino acids: CASSLDWSAGYEQYF.

This chain links TRBV28 with TRBJ2-7; weak D call: TRBD1 (5 bases). There are 12 residues in the CDR3. The ends were cut back, 5 bases at V and 2 bases at J, with 7 bases in the middle. Germline CDR1 is MDHEN and CDR2 is SYDVKM. CDR3 nucleotide sequence: TGTGCCAGCAGTCGACAGCCCTACGAGCAGTACTTC. This sequence encodes CASSRQPYEQYF.

The gene calls are TRBV7-9 and TRBJ2-3; TRBD1 agrees at 7 bases. V lost 2 bases, J lost 1 base, and 3 bases stayed unmatched. CDR3 length equals 15 residues. Germline assignment: CDR1 SEHNR and CDR2 FQNEAQ (reference sequence). The CDR3 reads CASSLRTGRTDTQYF. The CDR3 DNA is TGTGCCAGCAGCTTAAGGACAGGACGCACAGATACGCAGTATTTT.

The chain joins TRBV5-1 to TRBJ1-2, with 9 bases lining up with TRBD1. Germline V lookup: CDR1 SGHRS, CDR2 YFSETQ. The V gene end was trimmed by 3 bases and the J gene end by 8 bases; junction bases not matched to a gene: 11. The CDR3 loop spans 15 amino acids. For the CDR3, the DNA is TGCGCCAGCAGCTCATTCGACAGGGGGGCGGGAGGCTACACCTTC. This encodes CASSSFDRGAGGYTF. Looking up the rest from reference TRBV5-1 and TRBJ1-2 gives the full variable domain: KAGVTQTPRYLIKTRGQQVTLSCSPISGHRSVSWYQQTPGQGLQFLFEYFSETQRNKGNFPGRFSGRQFSNSRSEMNVSTLELGDSALYLCASSSFDRGAGGYTFGSGTRLTVV.

This chain links TRBV5-6 with TRBJ1-1; D is unresolved. The CDR3 runs to 14 residues. V gave up 4 bases and J gave up 1 base, with 11 bases separating them. Germline V gene data show CDR1 as SGHDT and CDR2 as YYEEEE. The CDR3 DNA sequence: TGTGCCAGCAGCCGGGTCATGGCGAACACTGAAGCTTTCTTT. It translates to CASSRVMANTEAFF. The whole variable domain, filled in from reference TRBV5-6 and TRBJ1-1, reads DAGVTQSPTHLIKTRGQQVTLRCSPKSGHDTVSWYQQALGQGPQFIFQYYEEEERQRGNFPDRFSGHQFPNYSSELNVNALLLGDSALYLCASSRVMANTEAFFGQGTRLTVV.

The DNA of the CDR3 is TGTGCCAGCAGCCAATTCGGGACTAGCGGGGATACCAACTACAATGAGCAGTTCTTC. Its translation is CASSQFGTSGDTNYNEQFF. This chain links TRBV3-1 (or the pseudogene TRBV3-2) with TRBJ2-1; 13 positions match TRBD2. V was pared by 2 bases and J by 3 bases, with 10 bases of the junction left unmatched. Germline V gene data show CDR1 as LGHDT and CDR2 as YNNKEL (reference sequence). The CDR3 consists of 19 residues.

This clone was counted between two and nine times. The chain has TRBV7-2 and TRBJ1-2, with 8 bases fitting TRBD1. The germline V gene has CDR1 SGHTA and CDR2 FQGNSA. The length of the CDR3 is 16 residues. J gave up 5 bases and V 4 bases, and 12 bases lay outside the gene matches. As DNA, the CDR3 is TGTGCCAGCAGCTCAGATCAACAGGGGGGGAAGTATGGCTACACCTTC. Amino acid sequence: CASSSDQQGGKYGYTF.

The chain has TRBV2 and TRBJ1-3, with TRBD1 matching 12 bases. Germline V gene sequence: CDR1 SNHLY, CDR2 FYNNEI. Unmatched junction bases numbered 5, after V lost 5 bases and J lost 3 bases. The CDR3 sequence is 16 residues long. DNA of the CDR3: TGTGCCAGCAGTCCCGGGACAGGGGGCTATGGAAACACCATATATTTT. Its protein product is CASSPGTGGYGNTIYF.